This TCR beta chain was profiled in a study of shared clonotypes between healthy human individuals. Points from the study as a whole: Estimated clonotype richness was generally higher in naive than memory subsets. A handful of donors shared approximately 5% of their naive CD4 clonotypes.

To note about this clone: The target antigen is unknown.

Using immunoSEQ multiplex PCR, the repertoire was profiled, and TCRdb retains in-frame clones only, with some absent. The sample holds over 1.5 million clones; under 99% are singletons and the top ten take 0.45%. The CDR3 has 13 residues. Germline CDR1 is SGHRS and CDR2 is YFSETQ. Trimming left V 6 bases short and J 4 bases short, with 13 bases between. The clonotype comes from a man aged 30-40 years in good health. Sequencing input: naive CD4+ T cells sorted from blood. This sample's subset: CD45RA+ positively selected. The gene calls are TRBV5-1 and TRBJ2-5; tentative D call: TRBD1 (6 bases). The CDR3: CASNTGTLETQYF. The CDR3 DNA reads TGCGCCAGCAACACCGGGACATTAGAGACCCAGTACTTC.